This is a list of T cell receptor beta chains from one sample in a study of blood T cell repertoires in COVID-19. The data were produced by immunoSEQ multiplex PCR, yet TCRdb's version contains in-frame clones alone and is incomplete. Of about 49,000 clones in the sample, more than 85% were seen once. The sample consisted of peripheral blood. The receptors shown here come from a man aged 60 to 75 with COVID-19, enrolled during active disease. The CDR3 runs from the conserved cysteine through the conserved F or W. Fields, in order: clone size, V gene, J gene, D gene, CDR3 protein, CDR3 DNA. The D gene is left open where the match is weak. A clone size is listed for some rows: how often the clone was seen (once, few, many), or a class if it is expanded.

clone_size: once
v_call: TRBV15
j_call: TRBJ2-7
d_call: .
cdr3_aa: CATSIPGWQGKQYF
cdr3_nt: TGTGCCACCAGCATTCCAGGTTGGCAGGGAAAGCAGTACTTC

clone_size: .
v_call: TRBV7-9
j_call: TRBJ1-4
d_call: TRBD1
cdr3_aa: CASSLVIGTGSEKLFF
cdr3_nt: TGTGCCAGCAGCTTAGTCATTGGGACAGGCAGTGAAAAACTGTTTTTT

clone_size: .
v_call: TRBV10-2
j_call: TRBJ1-5
d_call: .
cdr3_aa: CASSEGTTKYQPQHF
cdr3_nt: TGCGCCAGCAGTGAGGGCACCACTAAATATCAGCCCCAGCATTTT

clone_size: .
v_call: TRBV11-1
j_call: TRBJ1-6
d_call: .
cdr3_aa: CASRGGGAGALHF
cdr3_nt: TGTGCCAGCAGAGGCGGCGGGGCGGGGGCCCTCCACTTT

clone_size: .
v_call: TRBV2
j_call: TRBJ1-6
d_call: .
cdr3_aa: CASTGDGSYNSPLHF
cdr3_nt: TGTGCCAGCACGGGAGACGGATCCTATAATTCACCCCTCCACTTT

clone_size: .
v_call: TRBV4-1
j_call: TRBJ1-6
d_call: .
cdr3_aa: CASSQPPGQRAAPLHF
cdr3_nt: TGCGCCAGCAGCCAACCCCCTGGACAGCGTGCAGCACCCCTCCACTTT

clone_size: .
v_call: TRBV7-2
j_call: TRBJ1-3
d_call: .
cdr3_aa: CASSLERGGNTIYF
cdr3_nt: TGTGCCAGCAGCTTAGAACGCGGGGGCAACACCATATATTTT

clone_size: .
v_call: TRBV5-8
j_call: TRBJ2-5
d_call: TRBD1
cdr3_aa: CASSIRDRQETQYF
cdr3_nt: TGTGCCAGCAGCATACGGGACAGACAAGAGACCCAGTACTTC

clone_size: .
v_call: TRBV4-1
j_call: TRBJ2-5
d_call: TRBD2
cdr3_aa: CASSQGGLGGGETQYF
cdr3_nt: TGCGCCAGCAGCCAAGGCGGACTCGGCGGGGGAGAGACCCAGTACTTC

clone_size: once
v_call: TRBV5-6
j_call: TRBJ1-5
d_call: .
cdr3_aa: CASSLRSGRINQPQHF
cdr3_nt: TGTGCCAGCAGCTTGAGAAGCGGACGGATCAATCAGCCCCAGCATTTT

clone_size: .
v_call: TRBV6-2/TRBV6-3
j_call: TRBJ1-6
d_call: .
cdr3_aa: CASSYAQGHNSPLHF
cdr3_nt: TGTGCCAGCAGTTACGCGCAGGGGCATAATTCACCCCTCCACTTT

clone_size: .
v_call: TRBV19
j_call: TRBJ1-6
d_call: TRBD1
cdr3_aa: CASSIDGTGVSNSPLHF
cdr3_nt: TGTGCCAGTAGTATAGACGGGACAGGGGTTTCAAATTCACCCCTCCACTTT

clone_size: .
v_call: TRBV5-1
j_call: TRBJ2-7
d_call: .
cdr3_aa: CASSYGDRLDEQYF
cdr3_nt: TGCGCCAGCAGCTACGGAGACAGGCTCGACGAGCAGTACTTC

clone_size: .
v_call: TRBV27
j_call: TRBJ1-2
d_call: .
cdr3_aa: CASSPRQLYYGYTF
cdr3_nt: TGTGCCAGCAGTCCTAGACAGCTATACTATGGCTACACCTTC

clone_size: .
v_call: TRBV7-6
j_call: TRBJ2-7
d_call: .
cdr3_aa: CASSFRLAGTYEQYF
cdr3_nt: TGTGCCAGCAGCTTCCGGTTAGCCGGTACTTACGAGCAGTACTTC

clone_size: .
v_call: TRBV15
j_call: TRBJ1-2
d_call: TRBD1
cdr3_aa: CATSRGRDSGDYGYTF
cdr3_nt: TGTGCCACCAGCAGAGGGAGGGACAGTGGGGACTATGGCTACACCTTC

clone_size: .
v_call: TRBV29-1
j_call: TRBJ1-1
d_call: .
cdr3_aa: CSVVVMGRKNTEAFF
cdr3_nt: TGCAGCGTTGTAGTGATGGGCAGAAAGAACACTGAAGCTTTCTTT

clone_size: .
v_call: TRBV7-9
j_call: TRBJ2-7
d_call: TRBD2
cdr3_aa: CASSPGLASGQYF
cdr3_nt: TGTGCCAGCAGCCCGGGACTAGCGTCAGGGCAGTACTTC

clone_size: .
v_call: TRBV5-1
j_call: TRBJ1-1
d_call: .
cdr3_aa: CASSLSGGGYTEAFF
cdr3_nt: TGCGCCAGCAGCTTGAGTGGGGGAGGGTACACTGAAGCTTTCTTT

clone_size: few
v_call: TRBV3-1/TRBV3-2
j_call: TRBJ2-7
d_call: TRBD2
cdr3_aa: CASSQDSSGGYEQYF
cdr3_nt: TGTGCCAGCAGCCAAGATTCTAGCGGGGGTTACGAGCAGTACTTC

clone_size: .
v_call: TRBV25-1
j_call: TRBJ1-1
d_call: .
cdr3_aa: CASSAGPGGTEAFF
cdr3_nt: TGTGCCAGCAGCGCGGGCCCCGGAGGCACTGAAGCTTTCTTT

clone_size: .
v_call: TRBV20-1
j_call: TRBJ1-1
d_call: .
cdr3_aa: CSASVRTEAFF
cdr3_nt: TGCAGTGCTAGTGTTAGGACAGAAGCTTTCTTT

clone_size: .
v_call: TRBV6-5
j_call: TRBJ1-1
d_call: TRBD1
cdr3_aa: CASSYDHRGNAEAFF
cdr3_nt: TGTGCCAGCAGTTACGACCACAGGGGGAACGCTGAAGCTTTCTTT

clone_size: .
v_call: TRBV2
j_call: TRBJ1-5
d_call: .
cdr3_aa: CASSGLRGGQPQHF
cdr3_nt: TGTGCCAGCAGTGGCCTCCGGGGGGGTCAGCCCCAGCATTTT

clone_size: .
v_call: TRBV5-4
j_call: TRBJ2-7
d_call: TRBD1
cdr3_aa: CASSLPGQSSYEQYF
cdr3_nt: TGTGCCAGCAGCCTACCGGGACAGAGCTCCTACGAGCAGTACTTC

clone_size: .
v_call: TRBV30
j_call: TRBJ1-2
d_call: .
cdr3_aa: CAWSGDGGNYGYTF
cdr3_nt: TGTGCCTGGAGTGGTGACGGGGGAAACTATGGCTACACCTTC

clone_size: .
v_call: TRBV19
j_call: TRBJ1-6
d_call: TRBD1
cdr3_aa: CASSIDRGRASPLHF
cdr3_nt: TGTGCCAGTAGTATCGACAGGGGTCGAGCTTCACCCCTCCACTTT

clone_size: .
v_call: TRBV19
j_call: TRBJ2-1
d_call: TRBD2
cdr3_aa: CASSRGLAGGLKNEQFF
cdr3_nt: TGTGCCAGTAGTCGGGGACTAGCGGGGGGGCTGAAAAATGAGCAGTTCTTC

clone_size: once
v_call: TRBV5-1
j_call: TRBJ1-1
d_call: .
cdr3_aa: CASSLDLTGNTEAFF
cdr3_nt: TGCGCCAGCAGCTTGGACCTCACAGGGAACACTGAAGCTTTCTTT